The following is a T cell receptor (beta chain) sequence with its context. Its cognate antigen is unknown. Between the trimmed V and J ends, which lost 4 bases and 5 bases, there was a span of 14 bases. The CDR3 runs to 14 residues. The V gene's germline CDR1 is MNHEY and CDR2 SMNVEV (reference sequence). This record belongs to a study of cytomegalovirus exposure and HLA in healthy donors. Whole-study findings and limits: Highest at DRB1 and lowest at HLA-C, TCR association rates differed among HLA loci in a later analysis. In vitro work confirmed that a few CMV-associated chains recognize CMV antigens.

The PCR was carried out with 60 Vbeta primers and 13 Jbeta primers. Here immunoSEQ multiplex PCR was the method, and the copy in TCRdb shows in-frame clones only, minus some. The sample has under 250,000 clones. The gene calls are TRBV27 and TRBJ2-5; possibly TRBD2 for D (6 bases). The receptor's source is a girl aged 2 to 10 in good health and CMV-seropositive. Material: PBMCs. The CDR3 spells CASSSTTRGETQYF. The CDR3 DNA sequence: TGTGCCAGCAGTTCCACGACCCGGGGGGAGACCCAGTACTTC.